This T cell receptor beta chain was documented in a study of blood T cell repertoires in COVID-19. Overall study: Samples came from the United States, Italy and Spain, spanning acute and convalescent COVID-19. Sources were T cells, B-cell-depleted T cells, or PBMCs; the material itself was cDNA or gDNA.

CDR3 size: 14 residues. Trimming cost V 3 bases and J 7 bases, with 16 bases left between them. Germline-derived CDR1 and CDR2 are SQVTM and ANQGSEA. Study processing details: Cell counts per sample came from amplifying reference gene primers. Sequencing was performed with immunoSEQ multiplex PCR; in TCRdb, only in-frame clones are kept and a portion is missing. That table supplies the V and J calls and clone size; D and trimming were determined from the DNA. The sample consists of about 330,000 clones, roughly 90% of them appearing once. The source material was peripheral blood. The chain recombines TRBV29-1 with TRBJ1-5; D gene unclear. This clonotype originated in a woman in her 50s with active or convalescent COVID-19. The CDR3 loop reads CSVDGGSVGQPQHF. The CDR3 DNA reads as TGCAGCGTTGACGGAGGGTCGGTTGGGCAGCCCCAGCATTTT.